These T cell receptor beta chains were read from a single sample in a study of blood T cell repertoires in COVID-19. The table came from immunoSEQ multiplex PCR; TCRdb's copy has only in-frame clones and leaves some out. The data show about 180,000 clones, about three quarters seen once. The sequenced sample consisted of peripheral blood. The receptors were sampled from a woman older than 75 with COVID-19, enrolled during active disease. Each CDR3 is given with its conserved first and last residue. The D gene is left open where the match is weak. Some rows have no size entry. The others give once, few or many, or a class for an expanded clone.

D,size,V,J,CDR3,DNA
.,.,TRBV28,TRBJ2-7,CASSFRSAGAGRHEQYF,TGTGCCAGCAGTTTTAGGTCAGCAGGGGCAGGGCGCCACGAGCAGTACTTC
TRBD2,.,TRBV18,TRBJ2-1,CASSPSGRATEQFF,TGTGCCAGCTCACCAAGCGGGAGGGCCACTGAGCAGTTCTTC
TRBD1,.,TRBV29-1,TRBJ2-5,CSVRPGTGGLETQYF,TGCAGCGTCCGCCCCGGGACAGGGGGCTTGGAGACCCAGTACTTC
TRBD2,once,TRBV5-1,TRBJ2-3,CASSSGLAGAHNTQYF,TGCGCCAGCAGCTCCGGACTAGCGGGAGCCCACAATACGCAGTATTTT
TRBD1,.,TRBV18,TRBJ1-6,CASSPTGEGDSPLHF,TGTGCCAGCTCACCTACAGGGGAAGGCGATTCACCCCTCCACTTT
.,.,TRBV5-6,TRBJ1-4,CASSLRGINEKLFF,TGTGCCAGCAGCTTAAGGGGTATTAACGAAAAACTGTTTTTT
TRBD2,.,TRBV6-1,TRBJ2-5,CASSEWSRGDQETQYF,TGTGCCAGCAGTGAATGGAGCCGGGGGGACCAAGAGACCCAGTACTTC
.,few,TRBV19,TRBJ2-3,CASSRTTGTDTQYF,TGTGCCAGTAGTAGAACGACAGGAACAGATACGCAGTATTTT
.,.,TRBV4-3,TRBJ1-4,CASSQGDTDREKLFF,TGCGCCAGCAGCCAAGGAGACACCGACAGAGAAAAACTGTTTTTT
TRBD1,few,TRBV3-1/TRBV3-2,TRBJ1-2,CASSQVTDGTGNYGYTF,TGTGCCAGCAGCCAAGTTACCGACGGGACAGGGAACTATGGCTACACCTTC